One and the same sample provided the 3 T cell receptor beta chains below, sequenced in a study of blood T cell repertoires in COVID-19. Libraries were prepared by immunoSEQ multiplex PCR; TCRdb keeps only in-frame clonotypes and omits some of them. Here the sample spans approximately 290,000 clones, approximately 83% being singletons. Sequencing was done on a sample of PBMCs or T cells enriched from blood (not recorded which). All receptors derive from a woman aged 25 to 39 who had recovered from COVID-19.

The chain joins TRBV13 to TRBJ1-2; 9 bases line up with TRBD1. The CDR3 spans 14 residues. The germline V gene has CDR1 PRHDT and CDR2 FYEKMQ (reference sequence). J gave up 6 bases and V 5 bases, and 7 bases lay outside the gene matches. DNA for the CDR3: TGTGCCAGCAGCGCAAGACAGGGGGGTGATGGCTACACCTTC. Protein: CASSARQGGDGYTF.

The V and J genes are TRBV3-1 (or the pseudogene TRBV3-2) and TRBJ1-6, with D hard to call. V lost 2 bases, J lost 11 bases, and 10 bases lay in between. This CDR3 contains 13 residues. CDR1 and CDR2 (germline): LGHDT, YNNKEL (reference sequence). Here the CDR3 reads CASSQSRDPPLHF. The CDR3 coding sequence is TGTGCCAGCAGCCAAAGTCGGGATCCACCCCTCCACTTT.

This rearrangement joins TRBV9 to TRBJ1-2, with 7 bases lining up with TRBD1. Germline V lookup: CDR1 SGDLS, CDR2 YYNGEE. With V trimmed by 6 bases and J by 2 bases, 4 bases remained unmatched. The CDR3 has 13 residues. The DNA for the CDR3 is TGTGCCAGCAAAGGGACAGTCAACTATGGCTACACCTTC. It is translated as CASKGTVNYGYTF. Combining the CDR3 with reference TRBV9 and TRBJ1-2 gives the whole variable domain DSGVTQTPKHLITATGQRVTLRCSPRSGDLSVYWYQQSLDQGLQFLIQYYNGEERAKGNILERFSAQQFPDLHSELNLSSLELGDSALYFCASKGTVNYGYTFGSGTRLTVV.